A selection of T cell receptor beta chains follows, all from one sample in a study of beta chain features in type 1 diabetes. Measured with immunoSEQ multiplex PCR; TCRdb has only the in-frame clones, and not every one. The sample lists nearly 250,000 clones; over 12% were seen once. Sequences were obtained from naive CD4+ T cells from blood. These TCRs come from a woman aged 40-49 years in good health. Each CDR3 is given with its conserved first and last residue. A D gene is named only where the DNA matches it firmly. Clone size is shown for a subset of rows, as once, few, many or a class of expanded clone.

clone_size	v_call	j_call	d_call	cdr3_aa	cdr3_nt
NA	TRBV19	TRBJ2-5	TRBD2	CASSGAGNSQETQYF	TGTGCCAGTAGTGGAGCGGGGAACTCCCAAGAGACCCAGTACTTC
few	TRBV7-2	TRBJ1-6	NA	CASSLVLSSPLHF	TGTGCCAGCAGCTTAGTGTTGAGTTCACCCCTCCACTTT
few	TRBV19	TRBJ2-5	NA	CASSGQYQETQYF	TGTGCCAGTAGTGGTCAGTACCAAGAGACCCAGTACTTC
few	TRBV5-1	TRBJ2-7	NA	CASSSGLIRTLEQYF	TGCGCCAGCAGCTCCGGACTGATCCGAACTCTCGAGCAGTACTTC
few	TRBV5-6	TRBJ1-2	NA	CASSREGQPNYGYTF	TGTGCCAGCAGCCGAGAAGGACAGCCTAACTATGGCTACACCTTC
NA	TRBV2	TRBJ1-1	TRBD1	CARPQGQGAGTEAFF	TGTGCCAGGCCCCAGGGACAGGGGGCCGGCACTGAAGCTTTCTTT
NA	TRBV6-5	TRBJ2-7	NA	CASRGGLGQYF	TGTGCCAGTCGTGGGGGCCTCGGGCAGTACTTC
NA	TRBV7-2	TRBJ2-7	NA	CASSLVDSHEQYF	TGTGCCAGCAGCTTAGTTGATAGCCACGAGCAGTACTTC
few	TRBV9	TRBJ2-3	TRBD2	CASSEVHGLVTDTQYF	TGTGCCAGCAGCGAAGTGCATGGACTAGTAACAGATACGCAGTATTTT
NA	TRBV7-9	TRBJ2-7	TRBD2	CASSLVGGTGEQYF	TGTGCCAGCAGCTTAGTGGGGGGGACGGGCGAGCAGTACTTC
few	TRBV19	TRBJ1-5	TRBD1	CASSILGQGPLNQPQHF	TGTGCCAGTAGTATCTTGGGACAGGGGCCCCTCAATCAGCCCCAGCATTTT
NA	TRBV9	TRBJ2-2	NA	CASSVVLDAGELFF	TGTGCCAGCAGCGTAGTGTTAGATGCCGGGGAGCTGTTTTTT
NA	TRBV18	TRBJ2-5	NA	CASSLLAQETQYF	TGTGCCAGCTCACTCCTAGCGCAAGAGACCCAGTACTTC
NA	TRBV5-1	TRBJ2-5	TRBD1	CASGTGGVETQYF	TGCGCCAGCGGGACAGGGGGAGTGGAGACCCAGTACTTC
NA	TRBV6-1	TRBJ2-7	NA	CASSERTGPYEQYF	TGTGCCAGCAGTGAACGAACAGGACCATACGAGCAGTACTTC
NA	TRBV6-5	TRBJ2-7	TRBD1	CASSYGAGGSYEQYF	TGTGCCAGCAGTTATGGAGCAGGGGGCTCCTACGAGCAGTACTTC
NA	TRBV11-2	TRBJ2-7	TRBD2	CASRPNTGGPYEQYF	TGTGCCAGCAGACCTAACACGGGGGGACCGTACGAGCAGTACTTC
NA	TRBV7-2	TRBJ2-1	TRBD1	CASSLQTGGWTHNEQFF	TGTGCCAGCAGCTTGCAGACAGGGGGCTGGACCCACAATGAGCAGTTCTTC
few	TRBV18	TRBJ1-6	TRBD1	CASSPPGQGTNSPLHF	TGTGCCAGCTCACCACCGGGACAGGGGACTAATTCACCCCTCCACTTT
few	TRBV11-2	TRBJ2-5	NA	CASSSSAETQYF	TGTGCCAGCAGCTCTAGCGCAGAGACCCAGTACTTC
few	TRBV27	TRBJ2-4	NA	CASSPELAKNIQYF	TGTGCCAGCAGCCCTGAGTTAGCCAAAAACATTCAGTACTTC
NA	TRBV11-2	TRBJ2-7	TRBD1	CASSSGTGQGVYEQYF	TGTGCCAGCAGCTCCGGAACGGGACAGGGCGTATACGAGCAGTACTTC
NA	TRBV6-5	TRBJ2-2	NA	CASRAPAAGELFF	TGTGCCAGCAGAGCCCCCGCGGCCGGGGAGCTGTTTTTT
few	TRBV25-1	TRBJ1-1	NA	CASSANRVLNTEAFF	TGTGCCAGCAGTGCCAACAGGGTCCTGAACACTGAAGCTTTCTTT
few	TRBV9	TRBJ2-3	TRBD2	CASSVSMWTSGDLTDTQYF	TGTGCCAGCAGCGTTTCCATGTGGACTAGCGGGGACCTCACAGATACGCAGTATTTT
few	TRBV14	TRBJ2-3	TRBD2	CASSQDMSGGAGTDTQYF	TGTGCCAGCAGCCAAGATATGAGCGGGGGGGCCGGCACAGATACGCAGTATTTT
NA	TRBV2	TRBJ2-7	NA	CASSELNRAGEQYF	TGTGCCAGCAGTGAATTGAACAGGGCAGGCGAGCAGTACTTC
NA	TRBV7-9	TRBJ1-5	NA	CASSLGKGPASQPQHF	TGTGCCAGCAGCTTAGGTAAAGGTCCGGCTAGTCAGCCCCAGCATTTT
NA	TRBV18	TRBJ2-1	NA	CASSPQSYNEQFF	TGTGCCAGCTCACCACAATCGTACAATGAGCAGTTCTTC
few	TRBV19	TRBJ2-7	TRBD1	CASSMWAGQGYEQYF	TGTGCCAGTAGTATGTGGGCCGGACAGGGGTACGAGCAGTACTTC
NA	TRBV18	TRBJ2-2	NA	CASSPPATGELFF	TGTGCCAGCTCACCACCGGCCACCGGGGAGCTGTTTTTT